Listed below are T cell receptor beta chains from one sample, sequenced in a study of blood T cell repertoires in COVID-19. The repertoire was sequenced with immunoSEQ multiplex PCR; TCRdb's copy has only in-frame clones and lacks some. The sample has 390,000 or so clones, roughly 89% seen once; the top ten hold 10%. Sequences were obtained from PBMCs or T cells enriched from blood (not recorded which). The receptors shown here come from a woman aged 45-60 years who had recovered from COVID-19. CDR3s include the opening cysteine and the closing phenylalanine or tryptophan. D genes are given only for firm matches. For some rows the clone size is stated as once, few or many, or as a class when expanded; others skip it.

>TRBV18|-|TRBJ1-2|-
TGTGCCAGCTCACCACCGCAAGGAGGAGGTGGCTACACCTTC
CASSPPQGGGGYTF
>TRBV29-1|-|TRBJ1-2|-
TGCAGCGTTGGTTCGGGATCCTATGGCTACACCTTC
CSVGSGSYGYTF
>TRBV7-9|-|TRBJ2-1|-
TGTGCCAGCAGCTCGACGGGACAGACTAGGAACAATGAGCAGTTCTTC
CASSSTGQTRNNEQFF
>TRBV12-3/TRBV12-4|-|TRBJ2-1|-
TGTGCCAGCAGTTTCGGAACTAACAATGAGCAGTTCTTC
CASSFGTNNEQFF
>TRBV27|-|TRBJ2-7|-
TGTGCCAGCAGTTTAATTAACAGGTTCTTATACGAGCAGTACTTC
CASSLINRFLYEQYF
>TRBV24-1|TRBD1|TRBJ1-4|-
TGTGCCACCAGTGACCATGGGACAGGGGGTGATGAAAAACTGTTTTTT
CATSDHGTGGDEKLFF
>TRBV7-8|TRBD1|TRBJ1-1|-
TGTGCCAGCAGCCCTGGACAGGGGCAAACTGAAGCTTTCTTT
CASSPGQGQTEAFF
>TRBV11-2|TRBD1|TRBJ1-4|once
TGTGCCAGCAGCGTAGGGACAGCCGGTAATGAAAAACTGTTTTTT
CASSVGTAGNEKLFF
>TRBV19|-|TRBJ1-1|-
TGTGCCAGTAGTATACTTGGGGGCTCATCTGAAGCTTTCTTT
CASSILGGSSEAFF
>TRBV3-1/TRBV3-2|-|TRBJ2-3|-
TGTGCCAGCAGTCCATCGGCAGGGCAAGATACGCAGTATTTT
CASSPSAGQDTQYF
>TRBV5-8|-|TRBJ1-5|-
TGTGCCAGCAGCCCCCCCCGGTCTATTGCCCCTGTGGCCCAGCATTTT
CASSPPRSIAPVAQHF
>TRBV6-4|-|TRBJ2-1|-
TGTGCCAGCAGTGATCATCGGGGGGCAGGAAATGAGCAGTTCTTC
CASSDHRGAGNEQFF
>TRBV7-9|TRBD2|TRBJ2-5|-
TGTGCCAGCAGCAAAGGGGGGACTAGCGGGGTGCAAGAGACCCAGTACTTC
CASSKGGTSGVQETQYF
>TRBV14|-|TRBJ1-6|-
TGTGCCAGCAGCCTCGAGAGGGGGGGTTGGTCACCCCTCCACTTT
CASSLERGGWSPLHF
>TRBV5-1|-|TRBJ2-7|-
TGCGCCAGCAGCTTGGGCGGGGAGCTCTACGAGCAGTACTTC
CASSLGGELYEQYF
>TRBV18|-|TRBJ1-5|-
TGTGCCAGCTCACCTTTAGGGGTAGCTCAGCCCCAGCATTTT
CASSPLGVAQPQHF
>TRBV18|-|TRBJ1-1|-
TGTGCCAGCTCACCACCGGGGACTGCGGCTGAAGCTTTCTTT
CASSPPGTAAEAFF
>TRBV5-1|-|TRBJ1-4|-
TGCGCCAGCAGCTTACAACCGGGGGAAGAAAAACTGTTTTTT
CASSLQPGEEKLFF
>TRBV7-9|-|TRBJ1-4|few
TGTGCCAGCAGCCGTCTACCCCCACCAGGGTCCTTAAATGAAAAACTGTTTTTT
CASSRLPPPGSLNEKLFF
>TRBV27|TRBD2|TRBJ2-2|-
TGTGCCAGCACCCGGGGTCTAGCGGGGGTGACCGGGGAGCTGTTTTTT
CASTRGLAGVTGELFF
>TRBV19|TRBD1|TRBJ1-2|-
TGTGCCAGTAGTATCAACACACAGGGGGCAAACTATGGCTACACCTTC
CASSINTQGANYGYTF
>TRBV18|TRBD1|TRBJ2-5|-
TGTGCCAGCTCACCATATTATCAGGGGGCTGGAGAGACCCAGTACTTC
CASSPYYQGAGETQYF
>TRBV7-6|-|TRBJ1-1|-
TGTGCCAGCAGCTTCGGGGAGAACACTGAAGCTTTCTTT
CASSFGENTEAFF
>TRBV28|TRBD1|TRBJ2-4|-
TGTGCCAGCAGTTCCTCCGGGACAGGGGGGAACATTCAGTACTTC
CASSSSGTGGNIQYF
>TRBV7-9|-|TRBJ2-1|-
TGTGCCAGCAGCTTAGCCTGGGCCTCCTACAATGAGCAGTTCTTC
CASSLAWASYNEQFF
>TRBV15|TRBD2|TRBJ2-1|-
TGTGCCACCAGCAGAGACCAGCGGGGGGGAAACCTCAATGAGCAGTTCTTC
CATSRDQRGGNLNEQFF
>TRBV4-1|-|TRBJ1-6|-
TGCGCCAGCAGCCCGGAGGTGGGAGGATCACCCCTCCACTTT
CASSPEVGGSPLHF
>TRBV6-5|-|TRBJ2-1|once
TGTGCCAGCAGTTACCTGGCGGGGCTTACCTACAATGAGCAGTTCTTC
CASSYLAGLTYNEQFF
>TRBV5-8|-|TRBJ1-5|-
TGTGCCAGCAGCTTTAAACCCTGGGCCACCGGCAATCAGCCCCAGCATTTT
CASSFKPWATGNQPQHF
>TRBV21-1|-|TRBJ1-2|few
TGTGCACTTAACGGCGCGAGCGGCGGGAACTTCTATGGCTACACCTTC
CALNGASGGNFYGYTF
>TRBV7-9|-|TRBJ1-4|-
TGTGCCAGCAGCCTGGTGGACAGTCCAACTAATGAAAAACTGTTTTTT
CASSLVDSPTNEKLFF
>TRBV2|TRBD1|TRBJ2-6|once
TGTGCCAGCAGGCGACAGGGGAGGTCTGGGGCCAACGTCCTGACTTTC
CASRRQGRSGANVLTF
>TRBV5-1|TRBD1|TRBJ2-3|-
TGCGCCAGCAGCTTGTTGGGACAGGGAACGGATACGCAGTATTTT
CASSLLGQGTDTQYF
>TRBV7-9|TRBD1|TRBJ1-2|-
TGTGCCAGCAGCTCGGGACAGGGGGCGCAGTATGGCTACACCTTC
CASSSGQGAQYGYTF
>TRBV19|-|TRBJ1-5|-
TGTGCCAGTAGCACCCCGGGAGCGGGTTATCAGCCCCAGCATTTT
CASSTPGAGYQPQHF
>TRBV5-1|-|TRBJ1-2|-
TGCGCCAGCAGCTTGGGAGTACAGGGTCTAACCGATGGCTACACCTTC
CASSLGVQGLTDGYTF
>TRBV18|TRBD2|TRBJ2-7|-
TGTGCCAGCTCACCCAGCGGGGGGGGCCTAGACGAGCAGTACTTC
CASSPSGGGLDEQYF
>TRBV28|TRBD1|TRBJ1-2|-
TGTGCCAGCAGCACAACAACCGGGACAGGGGTTGTGGGCAGCTATGGCTACACCTTC
CASSTTTGTGVVGSYGYTF
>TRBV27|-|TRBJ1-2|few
TGTGCCAGCAGTCCACACCCTTCTAACTATGGCTACACCTTC
CASSPHPSNYGYTF
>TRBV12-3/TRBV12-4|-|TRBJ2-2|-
TGTGCCAGCAGCCGCTCTAGCGCCGGGGAGCTGTTTTTT
CASSRSSAGELFF
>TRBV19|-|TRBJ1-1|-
TGTGCCAGTAGTACTCTTTTCTCAGTCACTGAAGCTTTCTTT
CASSTLFSVTEAFF
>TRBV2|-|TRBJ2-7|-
TGTGCCAGCAGCGAACAGGGTTACGAGCAGTACTTC
CASSEQGYEQYF
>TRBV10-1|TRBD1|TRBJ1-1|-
TGCGCCAGCAGTTGCGACAGGGGGCCGGAAGCTTTCTTT
CASSCDRGPEAFF
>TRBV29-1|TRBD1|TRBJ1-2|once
TGCAGCGTTGAGAGACAGGGGGTAAATTATGGCTACACCTTC
CSVERQGVNYGYTF
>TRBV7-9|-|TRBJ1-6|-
TGTGCCAGCTCTATGGGGGGGGCAGGATCACCCCTCCACTTT
CASSMGGAGSPLHF
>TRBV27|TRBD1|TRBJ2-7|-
TGTGCCAGCAGTTTGTGGACAGGAGCCTACGAGCAGTACTTC
CASSLWTGAYEQYF
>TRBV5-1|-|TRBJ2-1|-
TGCGCCAGCAGCCTGAGTTCCTACAATGAGCAGTTCTTC
CASSLSSYNEQFF
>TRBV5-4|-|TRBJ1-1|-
TGTGCCAGCAGCTTAAAGGGACTGCTCACTGAAGCTTTCTTT
CASSLKGLLTEAFF
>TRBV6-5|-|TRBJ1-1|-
TGTGCCAGCAGTAGACAGGCGAACACTGAAGCTTTCTTT
CASSRQANTEAFF
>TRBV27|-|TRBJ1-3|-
TGTGCCAGCAGTTTTCGGGGGTTCTCTGGAAACACCATATATTTT
CASSFRGFSGNTIYF
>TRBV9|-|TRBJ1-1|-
TGTGCCAGCAGCGTAGCTATGGAGGGCCCGAACACTGAAGCTTTCTTT
CASSVAMEGPNTEAFF
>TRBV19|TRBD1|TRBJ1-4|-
TGTCCACGGGACAGGGTAAGATCGGGTGAAAAACTGTTTTTT
CPRDRVRSGEKLFF
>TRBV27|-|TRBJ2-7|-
TGTGCCAGCGGTAAAGAGGTAGGCTACGAGCAGTACTTC
CASGKEVGYEQYF
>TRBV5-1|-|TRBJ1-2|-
TGCGCCAGCAGTTCTACAGACCGGGGCTACACCTTC
CASSSTDRGYTF
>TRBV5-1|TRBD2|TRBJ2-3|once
TGCGCCAGCAGCTTTAGCGGGGGTCTCACAGATACGCAGTATTTT
CASSFSGGLTDTQYF